The 28 T cell receptor beta chains reported below all come from one sample, sequenced in a study of blood T cell repertoires in COVID-19. Sequencing was performed with immunoSEQ multiplex PCR; in TCRdb, only in-frame clones are kept and a portion is missing. The sample lists 100,000 or so clones, about nine tenths occurring once. Sample: peripheral blood. The receptors were sampled from a man between 50 and 59 years old with acute or convalescent COVID-19.

The genes are TRBV7-8 and TRBJ1-5, with a tentative D call TRBD1 (5 bases). This CDR3 is 14 amino acids long. Germline loops: CDR1 SGHVS, CDR2 FQNEAQ. Trimming removed 5 bases from V and 6 bases from J, with 14 bases in between. CDR3 sequence: CASSPGTSGQPQHF. DNA for the CDR3: TGTGCCAGCAGCCCCGGGACTTCGGGTCAGCCCCAGCATTTT.

This chain connects TRBV9 to TRBJ2-2; 10 nucleotides match TRBD2. Germline trimming cut 3 bases from V and 7 bases from J; bases unmatched to any gene: 6. Germline loops: CDR1 SGDLS, CDR2 YYNGEE. The CDR3 spans 15 residues. In nucleotides, the CDR3 is TGTGCCAGCAGCGATAGCGGGGGGCTCATCGGGGAGCTGTTTTTT. This codes for CASSDSGGLIGELFF.

The chain combines TRBV5-6 with TRBJ1-4; 10 bases are a match to TRBD1. Germline trimming cut 4 bases from V and 11 bases from J; bases unmatched to any gene: 14. This CDR3 comprises 16 residues. CDR1 is SGHDT and CDR2 is YYEEEE in the germline V gene. The CDR3 coding sequence is TGTGCCAGCAGCATGGACAGGGGGGCGCGTCTGGGGAAACTGTTTTTT. It specifies CASSMDRGARLGKLFF.

J is TRBJ1-4 and V is TRBV4-1; D may be TRBD1 (5 bases). The germline V gene encodes CDR1 MGHRA and CDR2 YSYEKL. Trimming took off 11 bases at V and 4 bases at J, with 14 bases between the two ends. The CDR3 is 13 amino acids. For the CDR3, the DNA is TGCGCCTACAGCAGGGCCCTTAATGAAAAACTGTTTTTT. Protein sequence: CAYSRALNEKLFF.

The CDR3 protein is CASSLAISRDVETQYF. The CDR3 nucleotides are TGTGCCAGCAGCTTAGCCATCAGCAGGGATGTAGAGACCCAGTACTTC. The chain carries TRBV7-9 and TRBJ2-5; D possibly corresponds to TRBD1 (5 bases). The CDR3 is 16 amino acids. CDR1 is SEHNR, CDR2 FQNEAQ, per germline (reference sequence). Trimming removed 0 bases at V and 4 bases at J, with 15 bases between.

The chain uses TRBV12-3 or TRBV12-4 and TRBJ1-2; maybe TRBD1 (6 bases). Trimming pared 7 bases from V and 8 bases from J, leaving 14 bases between. There are 12 residues in the CDR3. CDR3 DNA: TGTGCCAGCACGGTGCGGGGGCGAGGCTACACCTTC. As protein: CASTVRGRGYTF.

This chain connects TRBV6-5 to TRBJ2-3, with D maybe TRBD1 (6 bases). Germline lookup yields CDR1 MNHEY and CDR2 SVGAGI. The CDR3 is 14 residues long. V was clipped by 4 bases and J by 4 bases, with 12 bases between them. CDR3 in amino acids: CASSSQGKPDTQYF. The CDR3, as DNA: TGTGCCAGCAGTTCCCAGGGGAAGCCAGATACGCAGTATTTT.

The rearrangement joins TRBV7-2 to TRBJ2-3; 9 bases agree with TRBD2. The germline gives CDR1 SGHTA, CDR2 FQGNSA. This CDR3 region has 13 residues. The V and J ends lost 5 bases and 11 bases, in that order; junction bases with no gene match: 8. In DNA, the CDR3 is TGTGCCAGCAGCCTTAGCGGGGGAAAAATGCAGTATTTT. Its translation: CASSLSGGKMQYF. The full variable domain, in which reference TRBV7-2 and TRBJ2-3 provide the parts outside the CDR3, is GAGVSQSPSNKVTEKGKDVELRCDPISGHTALYWYRQSLGQGLEFLIYFQGNSAPDKSGLPSDRFSAERTGGSVSTLTIQRTQQEDSAVYLCASSLSGGKMQYFGPGTRLTVL.

The chain combines TRBV6-5 with TRBJ1-1; D is unclear. From germline, CDR1 is MNHEY and CDR2 SVGAGI. V was pared by 0 bases and J by 1 base, with 9 bases between. The CDR3 totals 15 residues. The CDR3: CASSYSHRGNTEAFF. For the CDR3, the DNA is TGTGCCAGCAGTTACTCCCATCGGGGGAACACTGAAGCTTTCTTT.

The V call is TRBV11-3, the J call TRBJ2-3; 11 positions agree with TRBD2. The CDR3 contains 13 residues. After removal of 5 bases from V and 9 bases from J, the junction contained 4 bases not matched to a gene. Germline V gene lookup returns CDR1 SGHNT and CDR2 YENEEA. CDR3 protein: CASSAGLADTQYF. Here the CDR3 DNA reads TGTGCCAGCAGCGCGGGACTAGCGGACACGCAGTATTTT. Drawing the rest from reference TRBV11-3 and TRBJ2-3, the complete variable domain is EAGVVQSPRYKIIEKKQPVAFWCNPISGHNTLYWYLQNLGQGPELLIRYENEEAVDDSQLPKDRFSAERLKGVDSTLKIQPAELGDSAVYLCASSAGLADTQYFGPGTRLTVL.

This chain joins TRBV6-5 and TRBJ2-5; the D gene is possibly TRBD2 (6 bases). The CDR3 totals 15 residues. The germline V gene encodes CDR1 MNHEY and CDR2 SVGAGI. Trimming removed 7 bases from V and 1 base from J, with 16 bases in between. The CDR3 is CASKPGLLSQETQYF. The CDR3, as DNA: TGTGCCAGCAAACCGGGACTCCTTTCCCAAGAGACCCAGTACTTC.

The genes are TRBV5-1 and TRBJ2-1, with TRBD2 matching 11 bases. CDR3 length: 16 residues. Germline V gene lookup returns CDR1 SGHRS and CDR2 YFSETQ. J lost 4 bases, V lost 3 bases, and 6 bases had no gene match. CDR3 loop: CASSSPGTSGYNEQFF. The CDR3 nucleotides read TGCGCCAGCAGCTCACCCGGGACTAGCGGTTACAATGAGCAGTTCTTC.

V and J are TRBV18 and TRBJ1-3, with D tentatively TRBD1 (5 bases). The CDR3 is made up of 16 amino acids. V lost 1 base, J lost 1 base, and 11 bases lay in between. Germline V lookup: CDR1 KGHSH, CDR2 LQKENI. The CDR3 here is CASSPLRTPSGNTIYF. The CDR3 nucleotides are TGTGCCAGCTCACCACTCCGGACACCATCTGGAAACACCATATATTTT.

J is TRBJ1-1 and V is TRBV3-1 (or the pseudogene TRBV3-2), with a tentative D call TRBD1 (5 bases). Trimming pared 4 bases from V and 0 bases from J, leaving 12 bases between. This CDR3 has 15 residues. Germline V gives CDR1 LGHDT, CDR2 YNNKEL (reference sequence). The CDR3 is CASSLRQNMNTEAFF. The CDR3 nucleotides are TGTGCCAGCAGCCTTCGACAGAACATGAACACTGAAGCTTTCTTT.

The rearrangement uses TRBV5-8 and TRBJ1-5; tentatively, D is TRBD1 (5 bases). Per germline, CDR1 SGHTS and CDR2 YDEGEE. Trimming took 4 bases from V and 3 from J, leaving 14 bases between them. CDR3 size: 15 residues. CDR3 amino acids: CASSGGESNNQPQHF. CDR3 sequence (DNA): TGTGCCAGCAGCGGGGGGGAATCCAACAATCAGCCCCAGCATTTT.

V gene TRBV10-1 combines with J gene TRBJ1-5, with D hard to call. V lost 3 bases and J lost 7, with 13 bases in between. The CDR3 length is 14 residues. The germline CDR1 and CDR2 sequences are WNHNN and SYGVQD (reference sequence). CDR3 region: CASSEIGVGQPQHF. CDR3 bases: TGCGCCAGCAGTGAAATAGGAGTCGGACAGCCCCAGCATTTT.

The rearrangement links TRBV9 to TRBJ2-5; TRBD2 aligns across 8 bases. There are 15 residues in the CDR3. Germline V gene lookup returns CDR1 SGDLS and CDR2 YYNGEE. The V and J ends lost 0 bases and 6 bases, in that order; junction bases with no gene match: 7. CDR3 sequence (DNA): TGTGCCAGCAGCGTAGAGGAGCGGGGGCCACAGACCCAGTACTTC. Translating it yields CASSVEERGPQTQYF. The full variable domain, with the rest looked up from reference TRBV9 and TRBJ2-5, is DSGVTQTPKHLITATGQRVTLRCSPRSGDLSVYWYQQSLDQGLQFLIQYYNGEERAKGNILERFSAQQFPDLHSELNLSSLELGDSALYFCASSVEERGPQTQYFGPGTRLLVL.

The J gene is TRBJ2-7, the V gene TRBV9; 7 bases are shared with TRBD2. The V gene's germline CDR1 is SGDLS and CDR2 YYNGEE. J gave up 4 bases and V 0 bases, and 7 bases lay outside the gene matches. This CDR3 contains 15 residues. The CDR3 reads CASSVGPSGPYEQYF. The CDR3 DNA reads as TGTGCCAGCAGCGTAGGTCCTAGCGGACCATACGAGCAGTACTTC.

The CDR3 loop reads CASGSVAGGSANTGELFF. CDR3 nucleotide sequence: TGTGCCAGCGGGTCGGTAGCGGGGGGATCCGCGAACACCGGGGAGCTGTTTTTT. This chain connects TRBV7-6 to TRBJ2-2; TRBD2 agrees at 10 bases. Germline lookup yields CDR1 SGHVS and CDR2 FNYEAQ. The CDR3 sequence is 18 residues long. J lost 0 bases, V lost 8 bases, and 12 bases had no gene match.

The chain recombines TRBV15 with TRBJ1-5; perhaps TRBD1 as D (5 bases). This CDR3 comprises 16 residues. Trimming stripped 2 bases from V and 4 bases from J, with 15 bases between. Per the germline V gene, CDR1 is LNHNV and CDR2 is YYDKDF (reference sequence). This CDR3 reads CATSRQSRGMNQPQHF. CDR3 DNA: TGTGCCACCAGCAGACAAAGCCGGGGGATGAATCAGCCCCAGCATTTT.

The rearrangement uses TRBV30 and TRBJ1-5; D ambiguous. V lost 1 base, J lost 2 bases, and 9 bases lay in between. CDR1 and CDR2 (germline): GTSNPN, SVGIG (reference sequence). This CDR3 contains 14 residues. CDR3 sequence (DNA): TGTGCCTGGAGTGGACTTTCGGGCAATCAGCCCCAGCATTTT. Translation: CAWSGLSGNQPQHF.

This chain uses TRBV7-2 with TRBJ1-1; TRBD1 matches at 7 bases. CDR1 and CDR2 from the germline V gene are SGHTA and FQGNSA. The trim removed 4 bases at V and 7 bases at J, leaving 6 bases unmatched. The CDR3 sequence is 13 residues long. The CDR3 protein is CASSSTGDLEAFF. CDR3 nucleotide sequence: TGTGCCAGCAGCTCCACAGGGGACCTTGAAGCTTTCTTT.

This chain joins TRBV27 and TRBJ2-1, with TRBD1 identical over 8 bases. CDR1 MNHEY and CDR2 SMNVEV come from the germline V gene (reference sequence). The CDR3 loop spans 14 amino acids. V was clipped by 6 bases and J by 5 bases; unmatched bases: 6. In nucleotides, the CDR3 is TGTGCCAGCAGCCCCGGGACAGGTAACAATGAGCAGTTCTTC. This translates into CASSPGTGNNEQFF.

This chain links TRBV24-1 with TRBJ2-2; 8 positions agree with TRBD1. Germline values: CDR1 KGHDR, CDR2 SFDVKD. J gave up 2 bases and V 10 bases, and 2 bases lay outside the gene matches. The CDR3 loop spans 13 amino acids. The CDR3 region is CATDRGNTGELFF. The CDR3 region has the DNA TGTGCCACTGACAGGGGAAACACCGGGGAGCTGTTTTTT.

The count of this clone is one. CDR3 sequence (DNA): TGTGCCAGCAGCTTAGATCTTGGACAGGGAGGGGAGCAGTTCTTC. Translation: CASSLDLGQGGEQFF. V is TRBV7-9 and J is TRBJ2-1, with D possibly being TRBD1 (8 bases). V was cut by 1 base and J by 10 bases, with 17 bases left in between. Germline loops: CDR1 SEHNR, CDR2 FQNEAQ (reference sequence). The CDR3 has 15 amino acids.

The chain combines TRBV7-2 with TRBJ1-1; D perhaps matches TRBD1 (6 bases). This CDR3 is built from 14 residues. Germline V gives CDR1 SGHTA, CDR2 FQGNSA. The V end was cut by 5 bases, the J end by 5 bases, with 15 bases between. CDR3 region: CASSPTGIGTEAFF. CDR3 bases: TGTGCCAGCAGCCCCACAGGGATTGGAACTGAAGCTTTCTTT.

This chain joins TRBV5-4 and TRBJ1-3, with a tentative D call TRBD1 (5 bases). In germline, CDR1 is SGHNT, CDR2 YYREEE (reference sequence). V was trimmed by 3 bases and J by 0 bases, leaving 13 bases between them. CDR3 length: 16 amino acids. This chain's CDR3 is CASSSPGLDSGNTIYF. The CDR3 DNA is TGTGCCAGCAGCTCTCCAGGGCTGGACTCTGGAAACACCATATATTTT.

The V gene is TRBV3-1 (or the pseudogene TRBV3-2), the J gene TRBJ2-1; possibly TRBD1 for D (6 bases). V was cut by 8 bases and J by 6 bases, with 26 bases left in between. The CDR3 is 17 amino acids. The germline V gene has CDR1 LGHDT and CDR2 YNNKEL (reference sequence). The CDR3 bases are TGTGCCAGCCCGAGGATGGAGACAGGACCCAAGCGCAATGAGCAGTTCTTC. Translating it yields CASPRMETGPKRNEQFF.